Below are 21 T cell receptor beta chains sequenced from a single sample in a study of T cells after yellow fever vaccination. TCRdb re-derived calls from the 5' RACE reads in MiXCR, one entry per CDR3 protein. The table has around 530,000 distinct CDR3 sequences, about 15% seen once. Sequencing used PBMCs, obtained 5 days after the first yellow fever vaccination. These receptors all stem from a man between 18 and 29 years old who received the YFV17D yellow fever vaccine.

CDR3 loop: CASSLEGDSSGNTIYF. Written as DNA, the CDR3 is TGTGCCAGCAGCTTAGAAGGCGATAGCTCTGGAAACACCATATATTTT. The V gene is TRBV7-2, the J gene TRBJ1-3; unclear D gene. The CDR3 has 16 amino acids. The V gene lost 1 base and the J gene lost 0 bases, with 10 bases spanning the gap. Germline lookup yields CDR1 SGHTA and CDR2 FQGNSA.

The table lists this clonotype with a few counts. The CDR3 loop reads CASRLAGGYTSTDTQYF. The CDR3 DNA reads TGTGCCAGCAGACTAGCGGGGGGGTATACTAGCACAGATACGCAGTATTTT. The V call is TRBV12-3 or TRBV12-4, the J call TRBJ2-3; 13 bases are a match to TRBD2. V was pared by 6 bases and J by 0 bases, with 6 bases of the junction left unmatched. This CDR3 has 17 residues.

The chain uses TRBV21-1 and TRBJ1-5; the DNA was not used to check the table's D call, TRBD1. TRBV21-1 is a pseudogene segment. This CDR3 has 16 residues. The DNA for the CDR3 is TGTGCCAGCAGCCGAGGGGGGACATATAGCAATCAGCCCCAGCATTTT. It specifies CASSRGGTYSNQPQHF.

Comment on this clonotype: The CDR3 end shows no conserved phenylalanine or tryptophan, and so a read error is likely. The gene calls are TRBV6-5 and TRBJ1-1, with TRBD1 identical over 7 bases. The V gene's germline CDR1 is MNHEY and CDR2 SVGAGI. The CDR3 is 14 amino acids. V gave up 0 bases and J gave up 3 bases; unmatched junction bases: 1. CDR3 sequence reads: CASSYSGQYTEAFS. In DNA, the CDR3 is TGTGCCAGCAGTTACTCGGGACAGTACACTGAAGCTTTCTCT.

This rearrangement joins TRBV20-1 to TRBJ1-1; 8 bases match TRBD1. V lost 6 bases and J lost 5; bases outside the gene matches: 11. Germline loops: CDR1 DFQATT, CDR2 SNEGSKA (reference sequence). The CDR3 is 14 amino acids. The CDR3 is CSAPRQGRGTEAFF. The CDR3 DNA reads TGCAGTGCCCCGAGACAGGGGAGAGGAACTGAAGCTTTCTTT.

This chain connects TRBV15 to TRBJ1-6; TRBD1 matches at 7 bases. In germline, CDR1 is LNHNV, CDR2 YYDKDF (reference sequence). V trimming: 3 bases; J trimming: 6 bases; junction bases outside the gene matches: 11. CDR3 length: 17 amino acids. The CDR3 here is CATSSVTGSVRNSPLHF. CDR3 sequence (DNA): TGTGCCACCAGCAGCGTGACAGGGAGCGTTCGTAATTCACCCCTCCACTTT.

This clonotype was seen a few times. The chain uses TRBV24-1 and TRBJ2-3, with 7 nucleotides matching TRBD2. The CDR3 is 15 residues long. Trimming took 7 bases from V and 0 from J; bases not matched to a gene: 6. Germline V gives CDR1 KGHDR, CDR2 SFDVKD. As DNA, the CDR3 is TGTGCCACCAGCCCCGGGGGGACCAGCACAGATACGCAGTATTTT. Its translation: CATSPGGTSTDTQYF.

A few counts support this clonotype. CDR3 coding DNA: TGTGCCAGCAGCGATCGTAACATAGCGAACACCGGGGAGCTGTTTTTT. Translating gives CASSDRNIANTGELFF. This chain uses TRBV9 with TRBJ2-2; unclear D gene. The CDR3 contains 16 residues. Trimming removed 3 bases from V and 0 bases from J, with 12 bases in between. From germline, CDR1 is SGDLS and CDR2 YYNGEE.

This clonotype was counted only a few times. This chain uses TRBV9 with TRBJ1-6; D uncertain. This CDR3 has 16 amino acids. Trimming stripped 2 bases from V and 0 bases from J, with 9 bases between. Germline V gene data show CDR1 as SGDLS and CDR2 as YYNGEE. CDR3 loop: CASSVGGNSYNSPLHF. As DNA, the CDR3 is TGTGCCAGCAGCGTCGGAGGGAACTCCTATAATTCACCCCTCCACTTT.

The rearrangement joins TRBV2 to TRBJ2-2; tentatively, D is TRBD1 (6 bases). CDR3 length: 13 amino acids. Germline lookup yields CDR1 SNHLY and CDR2 FYNNEI. V dropped 8 bases and J dropped 6 bases, with 13 bases sitting between them. CDR3 DNA sequence: TGTGCCAGCTCGGGGACACGTGCCGGGGAGCTGTTTTTT. It is translated as CASSGTRAGELFF.

There are a few counts of this clonotype. The CDR3 sequence: CSAAGTHEKLFF. CDR3 coding DNA: TGCAGTGCAGCCGGGACACATGAAAAACTGTTTTTT. V gene TRBV20-1 combines with J gene TRBJ1-4, with D perhaps matching TRBD1 (6 bases). Germline V lookup: CDR1 DFQATT, CDR2 SNEGSKA (reference sequence). The ends were cut back, 6 bases at V and 6 bases at J, with 11 bases in the middle. CDR3 size: 12 residues.

This clonotype occurred a few times. The junction shows a germline mismatch at one end, possibly a read error. The chain employs TRBV20-1 and TRBJ1-5; tentative D call: TRBD1 (5 bases). This CDR3 comprises 16 residues. Per the germline V gene, CDR1 is DFQATT and CDR2 is SNEGSKA (reference sequence). The CDR3 loop is CSARAPRVRVEQPQHF. CDR3 coding DNA: TGCAGTGCCAGAGCCCCCAGGGTGCGGGTGGAACAGCCCCAGCATTTT.

V is TRBV6-2 or TRBV6-3 and J is TRBJ1-2; no reliable D call. V lost 3 bases, J lost 4 bases, and 9 bases lay in between. The CDR3 covers 13 residues. Germline lookup yields CDR1 MNHEY and CDR2 SVGEGT. The CDR3 region is CASSYLLIYGYTF. CDR3 DNA: TGTGCCAGCAGTTATCTACTGATCTATGGCTACACCTTC.

The chain joins TRBV24-1 to TRBJ2-5; D remains unclear. This CDR3 is 13 amino acids long. Trimming shortened V by 8 bases and J by 6 bases, and 15 bases separated the two germline ends. Germline-derived CDR1 and CDR2 are KGHDR and SFDVKD. The CDR3 is CATITGPQKTQYF. CDR3 nucleotides: TGTGCCACCATCACCGGGCCCCAGAAGACCCAGTACTTC.

In its sample, this clonotype was seen a few times. The rearrangement uses TRBV11-2 and TRBJ2-2, with D tentatively TRBD2 (5 bases). The CDR3 is 16 amino acids. Germline assignment: CDR1 SGHAT and CDR2 FQNNGV. V lost 2 bases to trimming and J lost 1 base, with 11 bases between them. The CDR3 coding sequence is TGTGCCAGCAGCTTATTGGGAGCTTTGAACACCGGGGAGCTGTTTTTT. Its protein product is CASSLLGALNTGELFF.

The V and J genes are TRBV20-1 and TRBJ1-2; D is ambiguous. Germline lookup yields CDR1 DFQATT and CDR2 SNEGSKA (reference sequence). The CDR3 is 15 amino acids. V dropped 1 base and J dropped 8 bases, with 20 bases sitting between them. The CDR3 protein is CSARGSPRSSSGYTF. The CDR3 DNA follows: TGCAGTGCTAGAGGGAGCCCGCGGTCCAGTTCGGGCTACACCTTC.

This clonotype was seen a handful of times. V and J are TRBV6-5 and TRBJ1-5, with a weak D call TRBD1 (6 bases). V gave up 4 bases and J gave up 5 bases, with 15 bases separating them. This CDR3 has 15 amino acids. Germline V gives CDR1 MNHEY, CDR2 SVGAGI. CDR3 sequence reads: CASSSNRAGDQPQHF. The CDR3, as DNA: TGTGCCAGCAGTTCGAACAGGGCTGGTGATCAGCCCCAGCATTTT.

This chain connects TRBV5-1 to TRBJ2-1; D may match TRBD1 or TRBD2 (5 bases each). V was trimmed by 4 bases and J by 8 bases, leaving 19 bases between them. From germline, CDR1 is SGHRS and CDR2 YFSETQ. This CDR3 region has 15 residues. The CDR3 region is CASSATGTGGDEQFF. CDR3 sequence (DNA): TGCGCCAGCAGCGCCACCGGGACGGGTGGCGATGAGCAGTTCTTC.

The CDR3 spells CSANSRADSLSYRGGYTF. Here the CDR3 DNA reads TGCAGTGCCAATTCAAGGGCTGACAGCCTATCTTATCGAGGCGGCTACACCTTC. The chain employs TRBV20-1 and TRBJ1-2; weak D call: TRBD1 (5 bases). With 6 bases removed from V and 8 bases from J, the gap between germline ends came to 34 bases. This CDR3 contains 18 residues. The germline V gene has CDR1 DFQATT and CDR2 SNEGSKA (reference sequence).

This clonotype was detected a few times. The chain combines TRBV6-5 with TRBJ1-4, with no clear D. Between the trimmed V and J ends, which lost 0 bases and 4 bases, there was a span of 6 bases. Germline V gene lookup returns CDR1 MNHEY and CDR2 SVGAGI. The CDR3 consists of 14 residues. The CDR3 protein is CASSYSYSNEKLFF. CDR3 DNA sequence: TGTGCCAGCAGTTACTCGTACAGTAATGAAAAACTGTTTTTT.

The chain has TRBV11-2 and TRBJ2-5, with D unresolved. The V and J ends lost 6 bases and 3 bases respectively, with 11 bases between them. The CDR3 spans 13 residues. Germline-derived CDR1 and CDR2 are SGHAT and FQNNGV. In DNA, the CDR3 is TGTGCCAGCAGTTTTCGACTGGAAGAGACCCAGTACTTC. Translated, it gives CASSFRLEETQYF. Complete variable domain (other parts from reference TRBV11-2 and TRBJ2-5): EAGVAQSPRYKIIEKRQSVAFWCNPISGHATLYWYQQILGQGPKLLIQFQNNGVVDDSQLPKDRFSAERLKGVDSTLKIQPAKLEDSAVYLCASSFRLEETQYFGPGTRLLVL.